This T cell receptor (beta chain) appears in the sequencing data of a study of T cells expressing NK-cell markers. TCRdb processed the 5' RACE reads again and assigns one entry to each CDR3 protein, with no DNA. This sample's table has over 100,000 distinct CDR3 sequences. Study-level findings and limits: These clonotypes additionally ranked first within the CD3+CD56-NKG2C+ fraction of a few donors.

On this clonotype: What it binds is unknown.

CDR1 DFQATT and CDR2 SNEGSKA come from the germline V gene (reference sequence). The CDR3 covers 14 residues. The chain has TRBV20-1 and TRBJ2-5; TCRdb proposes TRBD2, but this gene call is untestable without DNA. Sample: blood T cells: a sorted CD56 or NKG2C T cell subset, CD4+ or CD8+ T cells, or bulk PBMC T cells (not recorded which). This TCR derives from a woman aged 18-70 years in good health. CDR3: CSAKTSAAQETQYF.